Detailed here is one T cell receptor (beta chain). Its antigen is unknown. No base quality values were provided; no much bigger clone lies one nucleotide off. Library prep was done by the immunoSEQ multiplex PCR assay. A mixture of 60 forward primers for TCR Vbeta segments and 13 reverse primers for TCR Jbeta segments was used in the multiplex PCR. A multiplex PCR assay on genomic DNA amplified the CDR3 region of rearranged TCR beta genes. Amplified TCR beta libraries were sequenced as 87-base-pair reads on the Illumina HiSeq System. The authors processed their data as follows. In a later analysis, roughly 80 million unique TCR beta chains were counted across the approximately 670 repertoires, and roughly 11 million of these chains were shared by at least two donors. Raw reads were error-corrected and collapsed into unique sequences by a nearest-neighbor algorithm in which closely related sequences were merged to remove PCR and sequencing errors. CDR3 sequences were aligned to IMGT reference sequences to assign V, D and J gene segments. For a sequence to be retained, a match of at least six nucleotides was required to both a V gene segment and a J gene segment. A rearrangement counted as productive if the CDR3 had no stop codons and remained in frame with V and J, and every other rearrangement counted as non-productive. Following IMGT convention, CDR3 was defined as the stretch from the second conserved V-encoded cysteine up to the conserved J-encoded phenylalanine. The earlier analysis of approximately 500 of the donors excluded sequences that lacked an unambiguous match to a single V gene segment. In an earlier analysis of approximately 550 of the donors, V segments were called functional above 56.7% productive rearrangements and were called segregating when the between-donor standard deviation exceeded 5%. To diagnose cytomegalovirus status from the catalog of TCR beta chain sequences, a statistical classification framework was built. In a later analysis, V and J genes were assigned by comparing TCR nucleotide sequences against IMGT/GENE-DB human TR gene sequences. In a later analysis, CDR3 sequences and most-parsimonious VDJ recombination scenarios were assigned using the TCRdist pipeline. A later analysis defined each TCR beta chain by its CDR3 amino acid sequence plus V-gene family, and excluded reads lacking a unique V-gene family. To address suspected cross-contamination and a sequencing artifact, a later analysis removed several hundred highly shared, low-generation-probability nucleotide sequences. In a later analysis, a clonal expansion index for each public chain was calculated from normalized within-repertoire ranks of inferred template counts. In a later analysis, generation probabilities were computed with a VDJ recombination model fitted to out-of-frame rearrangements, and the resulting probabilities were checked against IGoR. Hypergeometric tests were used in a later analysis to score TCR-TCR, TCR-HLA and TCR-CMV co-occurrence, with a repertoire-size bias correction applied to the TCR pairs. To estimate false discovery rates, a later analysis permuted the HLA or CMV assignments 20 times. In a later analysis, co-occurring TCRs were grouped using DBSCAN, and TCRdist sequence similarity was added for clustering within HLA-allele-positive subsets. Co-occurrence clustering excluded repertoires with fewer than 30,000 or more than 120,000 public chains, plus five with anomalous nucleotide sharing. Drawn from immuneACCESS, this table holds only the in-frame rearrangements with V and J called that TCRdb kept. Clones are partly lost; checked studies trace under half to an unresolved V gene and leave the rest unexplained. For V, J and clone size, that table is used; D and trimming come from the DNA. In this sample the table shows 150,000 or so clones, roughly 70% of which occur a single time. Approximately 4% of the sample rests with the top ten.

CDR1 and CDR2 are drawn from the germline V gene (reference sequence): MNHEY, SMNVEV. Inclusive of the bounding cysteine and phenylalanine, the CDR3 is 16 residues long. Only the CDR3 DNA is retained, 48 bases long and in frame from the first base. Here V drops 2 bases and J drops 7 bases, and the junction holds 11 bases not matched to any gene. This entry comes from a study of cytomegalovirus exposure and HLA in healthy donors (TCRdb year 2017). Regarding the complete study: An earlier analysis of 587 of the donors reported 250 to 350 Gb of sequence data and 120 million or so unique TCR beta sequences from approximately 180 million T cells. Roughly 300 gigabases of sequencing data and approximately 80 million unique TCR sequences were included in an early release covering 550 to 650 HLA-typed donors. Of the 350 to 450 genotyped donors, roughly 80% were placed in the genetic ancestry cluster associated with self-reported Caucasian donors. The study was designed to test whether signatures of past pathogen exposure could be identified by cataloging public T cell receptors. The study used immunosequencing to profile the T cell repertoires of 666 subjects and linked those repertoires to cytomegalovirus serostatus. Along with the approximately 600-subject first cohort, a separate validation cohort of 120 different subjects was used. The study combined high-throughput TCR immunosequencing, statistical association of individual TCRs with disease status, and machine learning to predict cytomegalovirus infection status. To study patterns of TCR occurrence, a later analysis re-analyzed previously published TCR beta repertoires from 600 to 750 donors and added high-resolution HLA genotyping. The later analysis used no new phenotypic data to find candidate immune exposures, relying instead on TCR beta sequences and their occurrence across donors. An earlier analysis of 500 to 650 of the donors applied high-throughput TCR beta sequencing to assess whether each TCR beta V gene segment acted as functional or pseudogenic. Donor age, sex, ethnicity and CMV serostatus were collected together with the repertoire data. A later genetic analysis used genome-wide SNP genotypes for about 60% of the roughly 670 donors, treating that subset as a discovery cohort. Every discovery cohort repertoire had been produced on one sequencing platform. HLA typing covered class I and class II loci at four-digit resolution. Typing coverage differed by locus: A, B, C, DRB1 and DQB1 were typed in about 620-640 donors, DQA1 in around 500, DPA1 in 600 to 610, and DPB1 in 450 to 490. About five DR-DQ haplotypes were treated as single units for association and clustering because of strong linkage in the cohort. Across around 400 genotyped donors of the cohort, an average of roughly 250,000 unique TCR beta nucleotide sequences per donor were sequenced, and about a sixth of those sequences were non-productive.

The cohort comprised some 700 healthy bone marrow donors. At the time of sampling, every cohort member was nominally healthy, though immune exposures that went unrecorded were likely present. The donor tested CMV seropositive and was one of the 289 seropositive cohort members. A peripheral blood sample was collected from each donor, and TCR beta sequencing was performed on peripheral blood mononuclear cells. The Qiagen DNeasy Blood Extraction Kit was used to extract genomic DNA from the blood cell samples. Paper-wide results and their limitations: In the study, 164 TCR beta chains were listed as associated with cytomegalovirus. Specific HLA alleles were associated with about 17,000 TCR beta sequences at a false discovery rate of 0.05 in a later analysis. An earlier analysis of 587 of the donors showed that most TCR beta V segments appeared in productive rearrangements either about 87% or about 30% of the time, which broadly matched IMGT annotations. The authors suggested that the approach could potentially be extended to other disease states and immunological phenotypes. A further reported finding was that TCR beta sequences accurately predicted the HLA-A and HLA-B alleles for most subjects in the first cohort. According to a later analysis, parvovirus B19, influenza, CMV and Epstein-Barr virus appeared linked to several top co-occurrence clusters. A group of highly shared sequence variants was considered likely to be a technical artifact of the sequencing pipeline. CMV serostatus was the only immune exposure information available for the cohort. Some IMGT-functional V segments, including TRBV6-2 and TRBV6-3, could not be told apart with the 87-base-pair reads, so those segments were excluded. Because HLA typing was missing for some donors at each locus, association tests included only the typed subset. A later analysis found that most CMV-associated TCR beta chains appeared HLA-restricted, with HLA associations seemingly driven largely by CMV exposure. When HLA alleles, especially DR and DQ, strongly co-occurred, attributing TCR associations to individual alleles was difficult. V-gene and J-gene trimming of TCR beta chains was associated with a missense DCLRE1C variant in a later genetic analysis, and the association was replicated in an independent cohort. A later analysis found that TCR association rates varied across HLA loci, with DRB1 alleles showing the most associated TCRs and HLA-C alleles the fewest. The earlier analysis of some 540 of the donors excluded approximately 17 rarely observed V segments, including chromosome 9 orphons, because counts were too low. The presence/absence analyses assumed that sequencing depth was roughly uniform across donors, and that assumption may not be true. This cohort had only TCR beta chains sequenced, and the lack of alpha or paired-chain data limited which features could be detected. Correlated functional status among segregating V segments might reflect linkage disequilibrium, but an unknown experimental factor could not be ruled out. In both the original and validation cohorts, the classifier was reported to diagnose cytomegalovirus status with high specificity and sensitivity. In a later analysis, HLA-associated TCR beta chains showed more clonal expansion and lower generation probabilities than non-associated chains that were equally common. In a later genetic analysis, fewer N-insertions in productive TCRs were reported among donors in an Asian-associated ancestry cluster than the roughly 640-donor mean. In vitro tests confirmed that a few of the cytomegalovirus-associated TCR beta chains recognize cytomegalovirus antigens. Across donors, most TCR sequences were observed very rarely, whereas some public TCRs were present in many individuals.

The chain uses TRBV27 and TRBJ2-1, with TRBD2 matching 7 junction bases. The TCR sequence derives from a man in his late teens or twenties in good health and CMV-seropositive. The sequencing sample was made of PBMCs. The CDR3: CASSLETSRFRNEQFF. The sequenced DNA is TGTGCCAGCAGTTTAGAGACTAGCCGGTTTAGGAATGAGCAGTTCTTC.